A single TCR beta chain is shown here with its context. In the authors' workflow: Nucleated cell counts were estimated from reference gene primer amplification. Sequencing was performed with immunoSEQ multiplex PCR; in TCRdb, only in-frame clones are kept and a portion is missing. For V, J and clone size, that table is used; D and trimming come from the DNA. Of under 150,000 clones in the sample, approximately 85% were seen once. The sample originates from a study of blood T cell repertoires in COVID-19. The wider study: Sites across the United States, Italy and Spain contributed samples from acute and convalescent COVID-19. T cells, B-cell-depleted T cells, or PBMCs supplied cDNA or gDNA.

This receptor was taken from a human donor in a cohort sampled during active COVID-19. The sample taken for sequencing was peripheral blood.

CDR3 DNA sequence: TGTGCCAGCAGCTTAGTCGGGAACTACGAGCAGTACGTC. It yields the protein CASSLVGNYEQYV. V usage is TRBV7-2 and J usage is TRBJ2-7; possible D gene TRBD2, 5 bases. CDR3 length: 13 residues. Between the trimmed V and J ends, which lost 1 base and 3 bases, there was a span of 7 bases. The germline V gene encodes CDR1 SGHTA and CDR2 FQGNSA.